A few counts support the clone carrying this T cell receptor beta chain. The data are from a study of blood T cell repertoires in COVID-19. Here immunoSEQ multiplex PCR was the method, and the copy in TCRdb shows in-frame clones only, minus some. The data show about 200,000 clones, about 85% seen once. The CDR3 is 18 residues long. With 4 bases clipped from V and 4 bases from J, the junction kept 13 bases outside the gene matches. Germline CDR1 MGHRA, CDR2 YSYEKL. The V gene is TRBV4-1, the J gene TRBJ2-2, with 9 nucleotides matching TRBD1. Material: peripheral blood. The TCR comes from a woman older than 75 with acute or convalescent COVID-19. The CDR3 here is CASSRGTGTGYPTGELFF. In DNA, the CDR3 is TGCGCCAGCAGCCGAGGAACCGGGACAGGGTACCCCACCGGGGAGCTGTTTTTT.